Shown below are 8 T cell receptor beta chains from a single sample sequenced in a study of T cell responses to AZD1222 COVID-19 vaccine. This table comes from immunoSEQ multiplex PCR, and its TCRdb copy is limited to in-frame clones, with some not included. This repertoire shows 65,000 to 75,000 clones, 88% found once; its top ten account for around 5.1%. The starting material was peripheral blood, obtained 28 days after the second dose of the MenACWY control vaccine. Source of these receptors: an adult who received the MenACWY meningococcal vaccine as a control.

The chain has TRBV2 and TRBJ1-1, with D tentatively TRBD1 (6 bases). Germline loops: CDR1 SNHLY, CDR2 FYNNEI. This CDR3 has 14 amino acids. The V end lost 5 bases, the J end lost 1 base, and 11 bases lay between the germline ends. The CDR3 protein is CASSLDSGNTEAFF. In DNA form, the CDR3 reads TGTGCCAGCAGTTTGGACAGCGGGAACACTGAAGCTTTCTTT.

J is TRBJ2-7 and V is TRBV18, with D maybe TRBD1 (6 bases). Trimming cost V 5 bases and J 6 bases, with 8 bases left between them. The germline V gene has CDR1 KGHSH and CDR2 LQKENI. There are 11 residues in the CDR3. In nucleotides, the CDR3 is TGTGCCAGCTCAGCAGGGGTCGAGCAGTACTTC. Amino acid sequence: CASSAGVEQYF.

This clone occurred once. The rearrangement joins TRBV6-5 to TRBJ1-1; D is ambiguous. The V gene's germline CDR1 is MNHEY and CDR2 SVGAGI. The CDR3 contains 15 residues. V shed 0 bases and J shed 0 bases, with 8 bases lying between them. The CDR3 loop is CASSYSLTMNTEAFF. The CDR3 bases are TGTGCCAGCAGTTACTCCCTGACGATGAACACTGAAGCTTTCTTT.

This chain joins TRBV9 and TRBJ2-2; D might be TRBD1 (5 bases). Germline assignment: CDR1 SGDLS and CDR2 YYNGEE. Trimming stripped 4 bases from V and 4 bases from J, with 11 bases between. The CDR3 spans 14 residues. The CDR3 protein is CASSTLGLTGELFF. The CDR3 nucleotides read TGTGCCAGCAGCACACTGGGGCTCACCGGGGAGCTGTTTTTT.

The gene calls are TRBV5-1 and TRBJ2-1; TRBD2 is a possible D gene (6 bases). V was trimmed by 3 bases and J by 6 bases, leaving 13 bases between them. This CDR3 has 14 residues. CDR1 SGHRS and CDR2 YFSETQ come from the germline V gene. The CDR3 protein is CASSWGVLGNEQFF. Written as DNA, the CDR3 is TGCGCCAGCAGCTGGGGGGTTCTCGGCAATGAGCAGTTCTTC.

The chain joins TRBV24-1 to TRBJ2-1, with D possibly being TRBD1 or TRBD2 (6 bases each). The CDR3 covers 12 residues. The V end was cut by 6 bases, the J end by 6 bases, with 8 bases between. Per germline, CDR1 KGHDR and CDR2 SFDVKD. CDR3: CATSRGLNEQFF. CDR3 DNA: TGTGCCACCAGTCGGGGGCTCAATGAGCAGTTCTTC.

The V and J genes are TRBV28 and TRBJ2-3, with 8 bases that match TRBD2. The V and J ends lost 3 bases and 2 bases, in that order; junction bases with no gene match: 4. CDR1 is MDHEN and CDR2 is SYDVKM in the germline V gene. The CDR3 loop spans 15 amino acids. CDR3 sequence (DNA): TGTGCCAGCAGTTTTCGCGGGAGGTCCACAGATACGCAGTATTTT. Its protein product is CASSFRGRSTDTQYF.

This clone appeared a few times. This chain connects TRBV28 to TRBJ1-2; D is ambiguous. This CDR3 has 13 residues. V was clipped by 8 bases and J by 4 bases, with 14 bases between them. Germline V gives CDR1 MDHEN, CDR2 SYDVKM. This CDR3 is CASFQEESYGYTF. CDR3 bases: TGTGCCAGCTTCCAGGAGGAGAGCTATGGCTACACCTTC.